The 10 T cell receptor beta chains given below trace back to one sample, sequenced in a study of T cell responses to AZD1222 COVID-19 vaccine listed by TCRdb under 2021. The sample's time point, from its label and the paper: baseline before first vaccination. Libraries were prepared through the immunoSEQ multiplex PCR assay. TCRdb obtained this table from immuneACCESS and retained in-frame rearrangements with V and J assigned. These tables miss some clones; where compared with another copy, unresolved V genes account for less than half of the shortfall, and the remainder is unexplained. A total of about 150,000 clones appear in this sample, roughly 90% of them only once. The ten largest clones take up roughly 1.6% of the sample. Sample: peripheral blood, taken on day 0 of AZD1222 vaccination. These receptors originate from an adult in good health.

The chain recombines TRBV6-5 with TRBJ2-7; 10 bases align to TRBD1. This CDR3 region has 13 residues. Trimming at V came to 4 bases and at J to 5 bases, leaving 2 bases not matched to a gene. Germline loops: CDR1 MNHEY, CDR2 SVGAGI. This CDR3 reads CASSLGQGNEQYF. Written as DNA, the CDR3 is TGTGCCAGCAGTTTGGGACAGGGGAACGAGCAGTACTTC.

The chain employs TRBV11-3 and TRBJ2-7; 8 positions match TRBD1. V was clipped by 5 bases and J by 2 bases; unmatched bases: 5. This CDR3 contains 14 residues. Per the germline V gene, CDR1 is SGHNT and CDR2 is YENEEA. CDR3 bases: TGTGCCAGCAGCCCCGGGACAGGCGCCTACGAGCAGTACTTC. This encodes CASSPGTGAYEQYF.

V gene TRBV16 combines with J gene TRBJ1-4; no definite D call. Germline CDR1 and CDR2: KGHSY and FQNENV. The CDR3 runs 11 residues. Trimming stripped 4 bases from V and 10 bases from J, with 7 bases between. The CDR3 DNA reads TGTGCCAGCAGCCGCATCGGAAAACTGTTTTTT. Its protein product is CASSRIGKLFF.

This clone came up a few times. The V call is TRBV11-1, the J call TRBJ2-1, with TRBD2 matching 10 bases. This CDR3 spans 15 amino acids. V was pared by 5 bases and J by 8 bases, with 9 bases of the junction left unmatched. Looked up from germline, CDR1 is SGHAT and CDR2 is FQDESV (reference sequence). The CDR3 nucleotides are TGTGCCAGCAGCCCGTCAGCGGGGGGGCGTTATGAGCAGTTCTTC. Its translation: CASSPSAGGRYEQFF. The full variable domain, completed using reference TRBV11-1 and TRBJ2-1, is EAEVAQSPRYKITEKSQAVAFWCDPISGHATLYWYRQILGQGPELLVQFQDESVVDDSQLPKDRFSAERLKGVDSTLKIQPAELGDSAMYLCASSPSAGGRYEQFFGPGTRLTVL.

The rearrangement links TRBV19 to TRBJ2-7; 8 bases match TRBD1. This CDR3 comprises 16 residues. Germline CDR1 is LNHDA and CDR2 is SQIVND (reference sequence). The trim removed 6 bases at V and 0 bases at J, leaving 10 bases unmatched. The CDR3 region is CASRGPGQASSYEQYF. The CDR3, as DNA: TGTGCCAGTAGGGGCCCGGGACAGGCCTCCTCCTACGAGCAGTACTTC.

The chain carries TRBV21-1 and TRBJ2-7; the tabulated D call, TRBD1, remains unverified against the DNA. TRBV21-1 constitutes a pseudogene. This CDR3 is 11 amino acids long. The CDR3 protein is CASSKVQGEYF. The CDR3 DNA sequence: TGTGCCAGCAGCAAAGTGCAGGGCGAGTACTTC.

The chain has TRBV4-1 and TRBJ2-1; D is possibly TRBD2 (6 bases). Germline V CDR1 and CDR2: MGHRA, YSYEKL. Trimming left V 3 bases short and J 8 bases short, with 11 bases between. There are 13 residues in the CDR3. DNA of the CDR3: TGCGCCAGCAGCCAGGGGACTTTTTATGAGCAGTTCTTC. Its translation: CASSQGTFYEQFF.

The chain employs TRBV29-1 and TRBJ2-1, with 12 bases aligning to TRBD2. The CDR3 has 12 amino acids. CDR1 and CDR2 from the germline V gene are SQVTM and ANQGSEA. The junction had 0 bases not matched to a gene; V was cut back by 3 bases and J by 9 bases. DNA for the CDR3: TGCAGCGTTGAGGGACTAGCGGGTGAGCAGTTCTTC. Its translation is CSVEGLAGEQFF.

The rearrangement links TRBV6-6 to TRBJ1-6; D is perhaps TRBD1 (5 bases). Germline V lookup: CDR1 MNHNY, CDR2 SVGAGI (reference sequence). The CDR3 is 15 residues long. V was shortened by 2 bases and J by 7 bases, with 12 bases between the two germline ends. The CDR3 here is CASSYEGIGNSPLHF. The CDR3 DNA reads TGTGCCAGCAGTTACGAGGGGATTGGGAATTCACCCCTCCACTTT.

The rearrangement uses TRBV7-2 and TRBJ2-3, with D perhaps matching TRBD2 (5 bases). The CDR3 covers 14 residues. Trimming removed 1 base from V and 3 bases from J, with 8 bases in between. Germline V gives CDR1 SGHTA, CDR2 FQGNSA. In DNA form, the CDR3 reads TGTGCCAGCAGCTTAGGGAGGTGGACAGATACGCAGTATTTT. Translated: CASSLGRWTDTQYF. The complete variable domain, with remaining parts taken from reference TRBV7-2 and TRBJ2-3, reads GAGVSQSPSNKVTEKGKDVELRCDPISGHTALYWYRQSLGQGLEFLIYFQGNSAPDKSGLPSDRFSAERTGGSVSTLTIQRTQQEDSAVYLCASSLGRWTDTQYFGPGTRLTVL.